This T cell receptor beta chain was sequenced for a study of blood T cell repertoires in COVID-19. Turning to the study itself: Researchers got acute and convalescent COVID-19 samples from the United States, Italy and Spain. T cells, B-cell-depleted T cells, or PBMCs supplied cDNA or gDNA.

Seattle's enrolled individuals joined amid active infection and were then monitored longitudinally. Produced via immunoSEQ multiplex PCR; TCRdb's table is partial and in-frame only. Among about 420,000 clones listed, over 85% were seen once. Germline CDR1 SNHLY, CDR2 FYNNEI. The V and J ends lost 6 bases and 4 bases, in that order; junction bases with no gene match: 0. The CDR3 consists of 13 residues. This clonotype originated in a man aged 18 to 35 with COVID-19, enrolled during active disease. This chain joins TRBV2 and TRBJ2-1; 10 bases align to TRBD2. Specimen: peripheral blood. CDR3: CASRGLAYNEQFF. CDR3 nucleotides: TGTGCCAGCAGGGGACTAGCGTACAATGAGCAGTTCTTC. The variable domain in full, completed from reference TRBV2 and TRBJ2-1, reads EPEVTQTPSHQVTQMGQEVILRCVPISNHLYFYWYRQILGQKVEFLVSFYNNEISEKSEIFDDQFSVERPDGSNFTLKIRSTKLEDSAMYFCASRGLAYNEQFFGPGTRLTVL.